The source of this T cell receptor (delta chain) is a study of gamma-delta T cells after stem cell transplantation. TCRdb reapplied CATT to the RT-PCR reads. The sample includes 13,000 or so delta-chain clones, approximately 32% of them seen just once. The CDR3 contains 25 residues. The ends lost 5 bases at V and 3 bases at J; junction bases unmatched: 35. The V gene's germline CDR1 is TSWWSYY and CDR2 QGS. This clone occurred a few times. This sequence was found in a human donor. It is not recorded whose cells these are; they may come from a transplant donor. Material: gamma-delta T cells. This chain uses TRDV1 with TRDJ1; TRDD3 matches at 11 bases. The CDR3 is CALGKNSFLPPTHYWGIIAADKLIF. The CDR3, as DNA: TGTGCTCTTGGGAAAAATTCCTTCCTACCTCCAACCCATTACTGGGGGATAATCGCCGCCGATAAACTCATCTTT.